The 25 T cell receptor beta chains below were found in one sample sequenced in a study of OX40 agonist ivuxolimab in advanced cancers. The protocol was immunoSEQ multiplex PCR, while the TCRdb copy is restricted to in-frame clones and leaves out a portion. The data contain over 65,000 clones, around 84% of them singletons. This sample comprised CD4+ or CD8+ T cells sorted from blood, obtained in a trial of the OX40 agonist ivuxolimab. Every receptor here comes from an adult with an advanced solid tumor such as melanoma, head and neck, liver or kidney cancer.

The chain recombines TRBV30 with TRBJ1-6; the match to TRBD1 covers 7 bases. The germline CDR1 and CDR2 sequences are GTSNPN and SVGIG (reference sequence). The CDR3 spans 16 residues. The J segment lost 10 bases and the V segment lost 2 bases, leaving 14 bases of the junction unmatched. CDR3 sequence reads: CAWSLGVTGIYSPLHF. Here the CDR3 DNA reads TGTGCCTGGAGTTTAGGGGTGACAGGGATTTACTCACCCCTCCACTTT.

This chain links TRBV5-6 with TRBJ1-1; unclear D gene. This CDR3 spans 15 amino acids. Germline CDR1 reads SGHDT; CDR2 reads YYEEEE. V dropped 2 bases and J dropped 1 base, with 12 bases sitting between them. The CDR3: CASSFLAGRNTEAFF. The CDR3 DNA is TGTGCCAGCAGCTTCCTCGCGGGGAGGAACACTGAAGCTTTCTTT.

This clone was seen a few times. CDR3 protein: CASSERDSSYEQYF. CDR3 nucleotides: TGTGCCAGCAGCGAACGGGACAGCTCCTACGAGCAGTACTTC. The chain couples TRBV7-2 to TRBJ2-7, with 7 bases that match TRBD1. CDR3 length equals 14 residues. Germline-derived CDR1 and CDR2 are SGHTA and FQGNSA. J lost 0 bases, V lost 5 bases, and 4 bases had no gene match.

The rearrangement joins TRBV5-4 to TRBJ2-7; 8 nucleotides match TRBD2. This CDR3 region has 14 residues. CDR1 is SGHNT, CDR2 YYREEE, per germline (reference sequence). The J segment lost 9 bases and the V segment lost 9 bases, leaving 17 bases of the junction unmatched. CDR3 nucleotides: TGTGCCACCTCGTGGAGCGGGAGTCCGCGTGGGCAGTACTTC. Translation gives CATSWSGSPRGQYF.

The CDR3 sequence is CASSAGRGTDTQYF. CDR3 DNA: TGCGCCAGCAGTGCCGGCAGGGGGACAGATACGCAGTATTTT. This chain links TRBV10-2 with TRBJ2-3, with 7 nucleotides matching TRBD1. V trimming: 4 bases; J trimming: 3 bases; junction bases outside the gene matches: 4. From germline, CDR1 is WSHSY and CDR2 SAAADI. The CDR3 is made up of 14 amino acids.

The chain joins TRBV11-3 to TRBJ1-1; TRBD1 matches at 8 bases. Losses at the gene ends were 7 bases for V and 1 base for J; bases not matched to a gene: 8. From germline, CDR1 is SGHNT and CDR2 YENEEA. The CDR3 loop spans 15 amino acids. The CDR3, as DNA: TGTGCCAGCACCTTGAGTCAGGGGGCGAACACTGAAGCTTTCTTT. Translated, it gives CASTLSQGANTEAFF.

In its sample, this clone was seen once. The J gene is TRBJ2-1, the V gene TRBV15; D unclear. Germline CDR1 and CDR2: LNHNV and YYDKDF (reference sequence). CDR3 size: 12 residues. V dropped 4 bases and J dropped 8 bases, with 9 bases sitting between them. The CDR3 DNA sequence: TGTGCCACCAGCAAGGGTAGGGATGAGCAGTTCTTC. Its translation: CATSKGRDEQFF.

This sequence joins TRBV19 and TRBJ2-7; D tentatively fits TRBD1 or TRBD2 (7 bases each). Germline V gene data show CDR1 as LNHDA and CDR2 as SQIVND (reference sequence). The CDR3 is made up of 16 amino acids. Trimming cost V 6 bases and J 6 bases, with 24 bases left between them. Here the CDR3 DNA reads TGTGCCAGTAGCTCCGAGTGGGCAGCCAGGGGGGGCGAGCAGTACTTC. This codes for CASSSEWAARGGEQYF.

The chain combines TRBV4-1 with TRBJ1-5; D is undetermined. V lost 0 bases, J lost 1 base, and 13 bases lay in between. Germline V CDR1 and CDR2: MGHRA, YSYEKL. CDR3 length equals 17 residues. The CDR3, as DNA: TGCGCCAGCAGCCAAGATTTTACGGGGTGGAGCAATCAGCCCCAGCATTTT. Residues: CASSQDFTGWSNQPQHF.

This clone showed up just once. The same CDR3 can be traced to other DNA sequences in this sample. This chain links TRBV7-3 with TRBJ1-2; possibly TRBD1 for D (5 bases). Germline V CDR1 and CDR2: SGHTA, FQGTGA. This CDR3 has 17 residues. The V end lost 0 bases, the J end lost 8 bases, and 22 bases lay between the germline ends. For the CDR3, the DNA is TGTGCCAGCAGCTTAACGGGGCAGCGCGGTCGGGGGTTAGGCTACACCTTC. It codes for CASSLTGQRGRGLGYTF.

CDR3 coding DNA: TGTGCCAGCCGCCGAGTAGGGGCGCGAGCTTTCTTT. As protein: CASRRVGARAFF. The chain carries TRBV9 and TRBJ1-1; the D gene is possibly TRBD1 (5 bases). The germline CDR1 and CDR2 sequences are SGDLS and YYNGEE. The CDR3 contains 12 residues. V lost 7 bases to trimming and J lost 10 bases, with 17 bases between them.

V gene TRBV5-5 combines with J gene TRBJ2-1; D is unresolved. V lost 1 base and J lost 6, with 11 bases in between. Germline CDR1 is SGHKS and CDR2 is YYEKEE (reference sequence). CDR3 size: 14 residues. CDR3 amino acids: CASSLLPPPNEQFF. In nucleotides, the CDR3 is TGTGCCAGCAGCTTGTTACCTCCTCCCAATGAGCAGTTCTTC.

J is TRBJ2-5 and V is TRBV5-1, with D perhaps given as TRBD1 or TRBD2 (5 bases each). Germline V lookup: CDR1 SGHRS, CDR2 YFSETQ. V was cut by 0 bases and J by 1 base, with 7 bases left in between. This CDR3 has 14 residues. CDR3 protein: CASSLVGRQETQYF. In DNA, the CDR3 is TGCGCCAGCAGCTTGGTGGGACGCCAAGAGACCCAGTACTTC.

V and J are TRBV6-6 and TRBJ1-2, with D possibly being TRBD1 (5 bases). This CDR3 spans 13 amino acids. Germline CDR1 and CDR2: MNHNY and SVGAGI (reference sequence). V lost 6 bases and J 0 bases, leaving 8 bases between the germline ends. The CDR3 nucleotides read TGTGCCAGCAGGACAGCAACTAACTATGGCTACACCTTC. This gives the protein CASRTATNYGYTF.

V gene TRBV14 combines with J gene TRBJ2-3; no clear D gene. The CDR3 is 12 residues long. Trimming removed 5 bases at V and 6 bases at J, with 9 bases between. The germline V gene has CDR1 SGHDN and CDR2 FVKESK. This CDR3 is CASSVTPDTQYF. In DNA form, the CDR3 reads TGTGCCAGCAGCGTCACCCCCGATACGCAGTATTTT. Combining the CDR3 with reference TRBV14 and TRBJ2-3 gives the whole variable domain EAGVTQFPSHSVIEKGQTVTLRCDPISGHDNLYWYRRVMGKEIKFLLHFVKESKQDESGMPNNRFLAERTGGTYSTLKVQPAELEDSGVYFCASSVTPDTQYFGPGTRLTVL.

This clone has a single count. The J gene is TRBJ2-7, the V gene TRBV11-1; D may be TRBD1 (8 bases). V lost 4 bases, J lost 6 bases, and 13 bases lay in between. Looked up from germline, CDR1 is SGHAT and CDR2 is FQDESV (reference sequence). The CDR3 loop spans 13 amino acids. The CDR3 nucleotides are TGTGCCAGCAGCTATTACAGGGGGGGCGAGCAGTACTTC. This translates into CASSYYRGGEQYF.

The CDR3 DNA is TGTGCCAGCAGTTTAGGCTCTAACAGGGGGCGTCGCGGCTACACCTTC. Encoded protein: CASSLGSNRGRRGYTF. This chain uses TRBV27 with TRBJ1-2; 9 nucleotides line up with TRBD1. CDR1 is MNHEY, CDR2 SMNVEV, per germline (reference sequence). The trim removed 2 bases at V and 8 bases at J, leaving 12 bases unmatched. This CDR3 region has 16 residues.

The chain carries TRBV6-6 and TRBJ2-6, with D unresolved. Germline V lookup: CDR1 MNHNY, CDR2 SVGAGI (reference sequence). V lost 5 bases to trimming and J lost 4 bases, with 12 bases between them. This CDR3 region has 15 residues. The CDR3 loop is CASSLAGPGANVLTF. The CDR3 region has the DNA TGTGCCAGCAGTCTCGCCGGGCCCGGGGCCAACGTCCTGACTTTC.

The V call is TRBV11-2, the J call TRBJ2-5, with a weak D call TRBD1 (6 bases). The end of the DNA aligns better with TRBJ2-7, so the J call may be wrong. This CDR3 contains 13 residues. CDR1 is SGHAT and CDR2 is FQNNGV in the germline V gene. The CDR3 coding sequence is TGTGCCAGCAGTCCCCAGGGGCAGGTCGAGCAGTACTTC. This encodes CASSPQGQVEQYF.

This chain joins TRBV30 and TRBJ1-2, with D unclear. CDR3 length: 17 residues. CDR1 and CDR2 (germline): GTSNPN, SVGIG (reference sequence). V was pared by 0 bases and J by 6 bases, with 23 bases between. The CDR3: CAWSVSELERFGDGYTF. The DNA for the CDR3 is TGTGCCTGGAGTGTATCGGAATTGGAGCGTTTCGGGGATGGCTACACCTTC.

V gene TRBV7-9 combines with J gene TRBJ2-1; TRBD2 aligns across 7 bases. The CDR3 loop spans 15 amino acids. Per germline, CDR1 SEHNR and CDR2 FQNEAQ (reference sequence). Unmatched junction bases numbered 11, after V lost 5 bases and J lost 7 bases. The CDR3: CASSLLVAGVNEQFF. CDR3 in DNA: TGTGCCAGCAGCCTACTAGTCGCGGGGGTAAATGAGCAGTTCTTC.

The chain employs TRBV6-6 and TRBJ2-5; 12 bases match TRBD2. Trimming removed 5 bases from V and 5 bases from J; junction bases left unmatched: 3. CDR1 is MNHNY, CDR2 SVGAGI, per germline (reference sequence). The CDR3 has 14 amino acids. The CDR3 DNA reads TGTGCCAGCAGTCCTGGGACTAGCGGGGAGACCCAGTACTTC. Residues: CASSPGTSGETQYF.

V and J are TRBV11-2 and TRBJ1-1; D perhaps matches TRBD1 (5 bases). The ends were cut back, 4 bases at V and 6 bases at J, with 9 bases in the middle. Germline assignment: CDR1 SGHAT and CDR2 FQNNGV. This CDR3 is 12 amino acids long. The chain's CDR3 is CASSYQGSEAFF. CDR3 coding DNA: TGTGCCAGCAGCTACCAGGGTTCTGAAGCTTTCTTT.

This chain links TRBV7-2 with TRBJ1-2, with D unclear. Between the trimmed V and J ends, which lost 5 bases and 0 bases, there was a span of 10 bases. The V gene's germline CDR1 is SGHTA and CDR2 FQGNSA. The length of the CDR3 is 14 residues. Here the CDR3 reads CASSESWSNYGYTF. The CDR3 DNA reads as TGTGCCAGCAGCGAGTCGTGGTCTAACTATGGCTACACCTTC.

The chain is built from TRBV6-5 and TRBJ1-2; D possibly corresponds to TRBD1 (6 bases). V was trimmed by 8 bases and J by 4 bases, leaving 14 bases between them. The CDR3 spans 13 residues. Germline V gives CDR1 MNHEY, CDR2 SVGAGI. Here the CDR3 DNA reads TGTGCCAGCGGTGAACAGGGAGCCTATGGCTACACCTTC. It specifies CASGEQGAYGYTF.